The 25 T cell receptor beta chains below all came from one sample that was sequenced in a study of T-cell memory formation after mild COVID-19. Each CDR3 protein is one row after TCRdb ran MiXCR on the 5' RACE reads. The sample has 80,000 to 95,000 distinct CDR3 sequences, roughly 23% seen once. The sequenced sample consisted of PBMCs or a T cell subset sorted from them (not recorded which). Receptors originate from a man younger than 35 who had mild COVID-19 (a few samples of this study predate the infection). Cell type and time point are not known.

DNA of the CDR3: TGCGCCAGCAGCTTAACCGGGACAGGGGGACCCAGCTCTGGAAACACCATATATTTT. As protein: CASSLTGTGGPSSGNTIYF. The chain recombines TRBV5-1 with TRBJ1-3; 11 positions match TRBD1. This CDR3 is 19 amino acids long. V lost 2 bases, J lost 0 bases, and 10 bases stayed unmatched. Germline lookup yields CDR1 SGHRS and CDR2 YFSETQ.

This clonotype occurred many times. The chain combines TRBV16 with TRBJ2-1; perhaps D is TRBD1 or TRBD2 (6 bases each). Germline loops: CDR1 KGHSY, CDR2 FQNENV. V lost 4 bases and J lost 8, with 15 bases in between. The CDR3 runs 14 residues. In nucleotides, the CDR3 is TGTGCCAGCAGCCCCAGCAGGGGCGGGGATGAGCAGTTCTTC. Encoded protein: CASSPSRGGDEQFF. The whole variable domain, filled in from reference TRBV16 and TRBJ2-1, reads GEEVAQTPKHLVRGEGQKAKLYCAPIKGHSYVFWYQQVLKNEFKFLISFQNENVFDETGMPKERFSAKCLPNSPCSLEIQATKLEDSAVYFCASSPSRGGDEQFFGPGTRLTVL.

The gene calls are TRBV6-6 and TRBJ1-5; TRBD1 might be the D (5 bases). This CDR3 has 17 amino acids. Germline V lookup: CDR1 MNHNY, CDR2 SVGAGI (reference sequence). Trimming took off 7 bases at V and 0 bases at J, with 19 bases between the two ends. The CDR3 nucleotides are TGTGCCAGCACCCCAAGGTGGGGACTCGATAGCAATCAGCCCCAGCATTTT. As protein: CASTPRWGLDSNQPQHF.

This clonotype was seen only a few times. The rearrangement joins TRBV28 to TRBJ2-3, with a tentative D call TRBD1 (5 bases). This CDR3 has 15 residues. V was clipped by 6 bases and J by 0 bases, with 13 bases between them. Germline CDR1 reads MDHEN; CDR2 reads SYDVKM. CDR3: CASSFRAGSTDTQYF. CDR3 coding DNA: TGTGCCAGCAGCTTCAGGGCAGGGAGCACAGATACGCAGTATTTT.

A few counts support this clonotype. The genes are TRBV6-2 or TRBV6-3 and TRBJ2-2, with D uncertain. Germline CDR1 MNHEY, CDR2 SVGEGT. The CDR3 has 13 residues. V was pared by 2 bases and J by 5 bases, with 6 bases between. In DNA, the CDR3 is TGTGCCAGCAGTTACGGGGTTACCGGGGAGCTGTTTTTT. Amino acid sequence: CASSYGVTGELFF.

Here the CDR3 DNA reads TGTGCCAGCAGTTTGTTAAGGTACAATGAGCAGTTCTTC. Translating it yields CASSLLRYNEQFF. The V and J genes are TRBV12-3 or TRBV12-4 and TRBJ2-1, with D hard to call. The V and J ends lost 3 bases and 4 bases respectively, with 7 bases between them. CDR3 length equals 13 residues.

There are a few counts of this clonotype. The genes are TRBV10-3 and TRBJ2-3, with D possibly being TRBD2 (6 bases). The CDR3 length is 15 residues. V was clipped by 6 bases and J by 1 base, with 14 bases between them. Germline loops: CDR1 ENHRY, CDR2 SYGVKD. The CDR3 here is CAISVRLGRTDTQYF. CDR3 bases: TGTGCCATCAGCGTTAGACTAGGACGCACAGATACGCAGTATTTT.

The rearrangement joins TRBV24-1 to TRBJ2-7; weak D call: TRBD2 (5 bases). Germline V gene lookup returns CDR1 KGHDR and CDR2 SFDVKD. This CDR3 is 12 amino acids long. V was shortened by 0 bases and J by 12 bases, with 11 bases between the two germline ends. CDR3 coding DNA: TGTGCCACCAGTGATTTGAATCGAGGGCCGTACGTC. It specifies CATSDLNRGPYV.

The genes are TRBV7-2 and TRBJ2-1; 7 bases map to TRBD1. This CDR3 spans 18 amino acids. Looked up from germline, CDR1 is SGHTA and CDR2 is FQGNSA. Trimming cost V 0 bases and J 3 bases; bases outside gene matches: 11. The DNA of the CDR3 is TGTGCCAGCAGCTTAGCGGGGGTAGGGGGCTTGGGCTACAATGAGCAGTTCTTC. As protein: CASSLAGVGGLGYNEQFF. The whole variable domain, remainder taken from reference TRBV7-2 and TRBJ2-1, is GAGVSQSPSNKVTEKGKDVELRCDPISGHTALYWYRQSLGQGLEFLIYFQGNSAPDKSGLPSDRFSAERTGGSVSTLTIQRTQQEDSAVYLCASSLAGVGGLGYNEQFFGPGTRLTVL.

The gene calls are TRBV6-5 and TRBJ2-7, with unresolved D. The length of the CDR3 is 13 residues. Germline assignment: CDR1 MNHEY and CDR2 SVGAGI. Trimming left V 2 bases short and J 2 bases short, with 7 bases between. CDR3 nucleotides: TGTGCCAGCAGTTACGGCAGTACCTACGAGCAGTACGTC. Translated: CASSYGSTYEQYV.

CDR3 loop: CASSENPGRPQETQYF. CDR3 DNA: TGTGCCAGCAGCGAAAATCCGGGACGCCCACAAGAGACCCAGTACTTC. The chain recombines TRBV7-9 with TRBJ2-5, with D perhaps given as TRBD1 or TRBD2 (5 bases each). Trimming pared 5 bases from V and 2 bases from J, leaving 18 bases between. Germline V lookup: CDR1 SEHNR, CDR2 FQNEAQ (reference sequence). This CDR3 has 16 residues.

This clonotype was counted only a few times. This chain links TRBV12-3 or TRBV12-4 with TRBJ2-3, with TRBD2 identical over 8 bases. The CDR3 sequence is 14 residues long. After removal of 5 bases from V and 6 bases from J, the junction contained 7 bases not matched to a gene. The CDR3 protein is CASSLGTRADTQYF. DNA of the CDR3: TGTGCCAGCAGTCTGGGGACTAGAGCCGATACGCAGTATTTT.

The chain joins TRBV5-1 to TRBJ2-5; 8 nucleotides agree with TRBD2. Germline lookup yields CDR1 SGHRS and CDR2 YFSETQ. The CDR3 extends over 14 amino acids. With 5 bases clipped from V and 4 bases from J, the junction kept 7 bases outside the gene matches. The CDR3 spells CASSRRGARETQYF. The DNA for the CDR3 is TGCGCCAGCAGTCGGCGGGGGGCGCGAGAGACCCAGTACTTC.

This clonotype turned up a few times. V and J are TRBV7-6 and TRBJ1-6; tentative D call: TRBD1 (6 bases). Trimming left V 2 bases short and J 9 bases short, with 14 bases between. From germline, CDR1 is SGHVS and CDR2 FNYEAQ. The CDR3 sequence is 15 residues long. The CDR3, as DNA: TGTGCCAGCAGCTTACGAGACGAAGGGGGTTCACCCCTCCACTTT. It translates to CASSLRDEGGSPLHF.

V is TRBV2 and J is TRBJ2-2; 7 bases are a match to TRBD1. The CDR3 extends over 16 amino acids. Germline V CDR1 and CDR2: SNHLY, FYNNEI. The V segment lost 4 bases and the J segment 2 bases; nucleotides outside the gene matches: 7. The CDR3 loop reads CASSGHRGENTGELFF. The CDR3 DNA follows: TGTGCCAGCAGTGGGCACAGGGGAGAAAACACCGGGGAGCTGTTTTTT.

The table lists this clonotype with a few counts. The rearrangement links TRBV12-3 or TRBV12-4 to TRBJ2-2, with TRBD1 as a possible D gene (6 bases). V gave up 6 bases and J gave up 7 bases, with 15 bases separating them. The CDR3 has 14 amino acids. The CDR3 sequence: CASRPQGTGGELFF. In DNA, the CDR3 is TGTGCCAGCAGGCCACAGGGTACGGGCGGGGAGCTGTTTTTT.

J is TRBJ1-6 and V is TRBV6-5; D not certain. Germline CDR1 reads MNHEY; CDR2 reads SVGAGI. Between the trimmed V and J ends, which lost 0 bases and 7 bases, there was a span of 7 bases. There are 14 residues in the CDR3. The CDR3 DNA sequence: TGTGCCAGCAGTTACTCGGCAAGGAATTCACCCCTCCACTTT. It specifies CASSYSARNSPLHF.

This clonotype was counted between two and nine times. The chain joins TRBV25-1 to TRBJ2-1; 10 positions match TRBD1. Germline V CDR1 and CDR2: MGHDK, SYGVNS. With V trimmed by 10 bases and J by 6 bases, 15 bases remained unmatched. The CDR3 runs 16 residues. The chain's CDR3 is CATNGGDRGVSNEQFF. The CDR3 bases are TGTGCCACCAATGGCGGGGACAGGGGTGTTTCCAATGAGCAGTTCTTC.

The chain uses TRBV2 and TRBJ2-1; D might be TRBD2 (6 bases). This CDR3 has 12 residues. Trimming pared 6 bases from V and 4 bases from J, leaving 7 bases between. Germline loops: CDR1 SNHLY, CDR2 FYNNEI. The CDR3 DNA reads TGTGCCAGCAGCGCGGGGTACAATGAGCAGTTCTTC. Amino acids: CASSAGYNEQFF.

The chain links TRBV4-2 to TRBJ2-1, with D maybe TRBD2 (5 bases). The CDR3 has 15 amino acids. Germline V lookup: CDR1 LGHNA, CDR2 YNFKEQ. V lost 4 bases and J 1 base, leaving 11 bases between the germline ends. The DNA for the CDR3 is TGTGCCAGCAGCCGAGGACTCAATTCCTACAATGAGCAGTTCTTC. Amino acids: CASSRGLNSYNEQFF.

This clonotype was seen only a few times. CDR3 sequence: CSASPQDSYEQYF. The CDR3 DNA reads as TGCAGTGCTAGCCCACAGGATTCCTACGAGCAGTACTTC. This chain joins TRBV20-1 and TRBJ2-7; weak D call: TRBD1 (5 bases). Germline V CDR1 and CDR2: DFQATT, SNEGSKA (reference sequence). The V end lost 3 bases, the J end lost 1 base, and 10 bases lay between the germline ends. This CDR3 has 13 residues.

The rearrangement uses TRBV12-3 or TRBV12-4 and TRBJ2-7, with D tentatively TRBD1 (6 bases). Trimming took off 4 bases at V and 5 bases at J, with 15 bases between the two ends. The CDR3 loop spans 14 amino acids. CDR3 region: CASSSKQGSDEQYF. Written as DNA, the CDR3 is TGTGCCAGCAGTTCTAAACAGGGCAGCGACGAGCAGTACTTC.

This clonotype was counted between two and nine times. CDR3 loop: CATSTLIPFIPRPNEQFF. The CDR3 DNA is TGTGCCACCAGTACCCTTATCCCCTTCATTCCGAGACCCAATGAGCAGTTCTTC. The chain is built from TRBV24-1 and TRBJ2-1; D is uncertain. With 6 bases removed from V and 6 bases from J, the gap between germline ends came to 26 bases. Germline V gives CDR1 KGHDR, CDR2 SFDVKD. CDR3 size: 18 residues.

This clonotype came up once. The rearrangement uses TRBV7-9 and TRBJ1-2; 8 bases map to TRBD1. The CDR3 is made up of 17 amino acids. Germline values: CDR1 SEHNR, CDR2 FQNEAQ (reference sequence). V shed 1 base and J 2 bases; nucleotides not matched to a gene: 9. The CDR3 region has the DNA TGTGCCAGCAGCTTAGGGGGCTGGGACAGGCTCAACTATGGCTACACCTTC. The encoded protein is CASSLGGWDRLNYGYTF. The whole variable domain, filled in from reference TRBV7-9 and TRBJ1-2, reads DTGVSQNPRHKITKRGQNVTFRCDPISEHNRLYWYRQTLGQGPEFLTYFQNEAQLEKSRLLSDRFSAERPKGSFSTLEIQRTEQGDSAMYLCASSLGGWDRLNYGYTFGSGTRLTVV.

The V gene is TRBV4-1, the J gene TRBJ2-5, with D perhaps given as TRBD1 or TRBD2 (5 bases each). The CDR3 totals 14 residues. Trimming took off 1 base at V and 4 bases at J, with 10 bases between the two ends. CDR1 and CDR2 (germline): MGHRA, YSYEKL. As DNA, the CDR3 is TGCGCCAGCAGCCAAGGGGGCGGGCCAGAGACCCAGTACTTC. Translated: CASSQGGGPETQYF.